Sequencing of this TCR beta chain was carried out in a study of blood T cell repertoires in COVID-19. From germline, CDR1 is SNHLY and CDR2 FYNNEI. The V end was cut by 8 bases, the J end by 6 bases, with 20 bases between. The CDR3 has 16 amino acids. TCRdb's table, derived via immunoSEQ multiplex PCR, lists solely in-frame clones and lacks some. The sample carries about 110,000 clones, 71% recorded once. V and J are TRBV2 and TRBJ1-6; D is ambiguous. Material for sequencing was peripheral blood. This clonotype was sampled from a human donor with acute or convalescent COVID-19. The donor label of this sample is uncertain. The CDR3 nucleotides are TGTGCCAGCGGGCTCCTCCCCCCTACCTCTAATTCACCCCTCCACTTT. It codes for CASGLLPPTSNSPLHF. The full variable domain, with the rest looked up from reference TRBV2 and TRBJ1-6, is EPEVTQTPSHQVTQMGQEVILRCVPISNHLYFYWYRQILGQKVEFLVSFYNNEISEKSEIFDDQFSVERPDGSNFTLKIRSTKLEDSAMYFCASGLLPPTSNSPLHFGNGTRLTVT.